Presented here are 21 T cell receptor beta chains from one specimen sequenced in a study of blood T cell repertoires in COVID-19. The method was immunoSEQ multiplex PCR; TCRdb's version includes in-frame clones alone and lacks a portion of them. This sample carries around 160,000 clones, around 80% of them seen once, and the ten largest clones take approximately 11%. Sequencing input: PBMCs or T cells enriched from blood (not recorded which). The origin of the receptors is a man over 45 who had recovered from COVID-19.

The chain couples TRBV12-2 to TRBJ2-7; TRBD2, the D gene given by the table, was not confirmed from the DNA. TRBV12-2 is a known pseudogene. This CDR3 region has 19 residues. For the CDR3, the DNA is TGTGCAAGTCGCTTATCTGGTACCTTGGGACTAGCGGAAGATTACGAGCAGTACTTC. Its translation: CASRLSGTLGLAEDYEQYF.

CDR3 in DNA: TGCGCCAGCAGCTTATCGGGGGACTATGGCTACACCTTC. The encoded protein is CASSLSGDYGYTF. The chain has TRBV5-1 and TRBJ1-2; D may be TRBD1 (5 bases). The CDR3 runs to 13 residues. Germline CDR1 is SGHRS and CDR2 is YFSETQ. Trimming shortened V by 2 bases and J by 3 bases, and 8 bases separated the two germline ends.

In DNA form, the CDR3 reads TGTGCCAGTAGTCAGGGGTATCAGCCCCAGCATTTT. Encoded protein: CASSQGYQPQHF. This rearrangement joins TRBV19 to TRBJ1-5; a possible D gene is TRBD1 (6 bases). This CDR3 has 12 residues. With 5 bases removed from V and 5 bases from J, the gap between germline ends came to 7 bases. Germline values: CDR1 LNHDA, CDR2 SQIVND (reference sequence).

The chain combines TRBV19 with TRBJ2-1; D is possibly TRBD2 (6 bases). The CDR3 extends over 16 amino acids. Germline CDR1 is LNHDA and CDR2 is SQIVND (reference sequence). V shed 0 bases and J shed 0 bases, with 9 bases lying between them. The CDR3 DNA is TGTGCCAGTAGTATAGATAGCGGAGGCTCCTACAATGAGCAGTTCTTC. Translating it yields CASSIDSGGSYNEQFF.

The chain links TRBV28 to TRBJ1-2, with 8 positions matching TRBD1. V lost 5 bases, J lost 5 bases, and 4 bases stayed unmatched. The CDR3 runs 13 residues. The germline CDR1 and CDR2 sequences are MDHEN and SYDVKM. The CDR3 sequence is CASSRTGQYGYTF. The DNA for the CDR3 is TGTGCCAGCAGTCGGACAGGGCAATATGGCTACACCTTC.

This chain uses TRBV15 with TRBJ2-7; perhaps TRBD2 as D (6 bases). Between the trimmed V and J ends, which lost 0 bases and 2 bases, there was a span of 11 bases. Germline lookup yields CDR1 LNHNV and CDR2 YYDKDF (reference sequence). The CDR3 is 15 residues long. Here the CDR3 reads CATSRDLGEAYEQYF. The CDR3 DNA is TGTGCCACCAGCAGAGATCTCGGGGAGGCCTACGAGCAGTACTTC.

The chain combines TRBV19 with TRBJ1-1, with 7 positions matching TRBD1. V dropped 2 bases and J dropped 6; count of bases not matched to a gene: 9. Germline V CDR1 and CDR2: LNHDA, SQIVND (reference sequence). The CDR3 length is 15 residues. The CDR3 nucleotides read TGTGCCAGTAGTATAAAGGGGGCACGCATCCCTGAAGCTTTCTTT. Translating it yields CASSIKGARIPEAFF.

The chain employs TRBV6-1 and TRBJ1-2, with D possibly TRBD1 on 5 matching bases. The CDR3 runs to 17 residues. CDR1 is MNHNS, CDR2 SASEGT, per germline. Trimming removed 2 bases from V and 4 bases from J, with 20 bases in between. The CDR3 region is CASSEFTQGGGFYGYTF. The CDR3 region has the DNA TGTGCCAGCAGTGAATTCACCCAGGGCGGTGGGTTCTATGGCTACACCTTC.

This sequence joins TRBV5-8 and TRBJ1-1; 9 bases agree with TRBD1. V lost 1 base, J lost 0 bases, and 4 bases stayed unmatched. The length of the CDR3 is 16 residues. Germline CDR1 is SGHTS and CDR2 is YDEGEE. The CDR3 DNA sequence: TGTGCCAGCAGCTTGAAGACAGGGGGTATGAACACTGAAGCTTTCTTT. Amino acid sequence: CASSLKTGGMNTEAFF.

The CDR3 DNA follows: TGTGCCAGCTCACTCACGCGGACAGGCGGGACTGAAGCTTTCTTT. Translated, it gives CASSLTRTGGTEAFF. The rearrangement uses TRBV18 and TRBJ1-1, with 7 positions matching TRBD1. Germline values: CDR1 KGHSH, CDR2 LQKENI. The V segment lost 4 bases and the J segment 5 bases; nucleotides outside the gene matches: 10. The CDR3 contains 15 residues.

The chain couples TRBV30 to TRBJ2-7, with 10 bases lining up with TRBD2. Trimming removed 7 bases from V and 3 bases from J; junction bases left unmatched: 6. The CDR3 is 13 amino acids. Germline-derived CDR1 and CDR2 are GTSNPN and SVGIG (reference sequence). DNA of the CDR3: TGTGCCTTTTTCCCTAGCGGGGGCTACGAGCAGTACTTC. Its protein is CAFFPSGGYEQYF.

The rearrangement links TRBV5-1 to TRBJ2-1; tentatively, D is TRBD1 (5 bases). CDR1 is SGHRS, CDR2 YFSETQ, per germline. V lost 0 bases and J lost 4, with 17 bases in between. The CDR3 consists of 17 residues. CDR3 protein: CASSLELGALGYNEQFF. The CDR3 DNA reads TGCGCCAGCAGCTTGGAATTAGGGGCATTGGGGTACAATGAGCAGTTCTTC.

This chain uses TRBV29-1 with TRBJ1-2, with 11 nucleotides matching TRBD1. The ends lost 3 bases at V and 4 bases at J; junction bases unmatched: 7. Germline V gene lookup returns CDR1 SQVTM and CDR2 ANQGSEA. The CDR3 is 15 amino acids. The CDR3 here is CSVETGTGGIYGYTF. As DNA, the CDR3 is TGCAGCGTTGAGACCGGGACAGGGGGAATCTATGGCTACACCTTC.

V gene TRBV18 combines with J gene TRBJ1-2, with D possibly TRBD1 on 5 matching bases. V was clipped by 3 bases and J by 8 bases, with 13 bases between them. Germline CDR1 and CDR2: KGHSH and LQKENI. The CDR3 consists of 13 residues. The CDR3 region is CASSPTGSMGYTF. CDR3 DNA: TGTGCCAGCTCACCCACAGGCTCGATGGGCTACACCTTC.

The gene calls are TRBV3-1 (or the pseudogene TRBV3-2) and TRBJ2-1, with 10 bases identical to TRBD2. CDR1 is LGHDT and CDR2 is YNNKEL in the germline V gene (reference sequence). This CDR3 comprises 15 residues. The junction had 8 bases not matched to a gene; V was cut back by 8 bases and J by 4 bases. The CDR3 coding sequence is TGTGCCAGCCGCGCTACTAGCGGGGTTTACAATGAGCAGTTCTTC. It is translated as CASRATSGVYNEQFF.

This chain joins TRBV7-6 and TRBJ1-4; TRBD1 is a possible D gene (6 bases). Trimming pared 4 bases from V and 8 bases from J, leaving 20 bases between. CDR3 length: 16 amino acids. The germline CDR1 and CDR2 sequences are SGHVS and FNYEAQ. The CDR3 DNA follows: TGTGCCAGCAGCTCTACGTTTGCCGGGGGGCGAGAAAAACTGTTTTTT. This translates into CASSSTFAGGREKLFF.

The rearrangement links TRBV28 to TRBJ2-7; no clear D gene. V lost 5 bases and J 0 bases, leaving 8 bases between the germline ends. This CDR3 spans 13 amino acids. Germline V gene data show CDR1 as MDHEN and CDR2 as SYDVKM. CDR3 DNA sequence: TGTGCCAGCAGTGAAGCTTCCTCCTACGAGCAGTACTTC. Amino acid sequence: CASSEASSYEQYF.

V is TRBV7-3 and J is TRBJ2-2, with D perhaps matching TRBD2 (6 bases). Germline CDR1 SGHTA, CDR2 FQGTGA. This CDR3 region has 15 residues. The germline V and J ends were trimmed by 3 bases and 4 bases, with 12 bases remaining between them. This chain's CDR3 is CASSLTTRPTGELFF. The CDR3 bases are TGTGCCAGCAGCTTGACGACTAGGCCCACCGGGGAGCTGTTTTTT.

The CDR3 DNA reads TGTGCCTGCCGGGAGAGGCACACTGAAGCTTTCTTT. The encoded protein is CACRERHTEAFF. The rearrangement uses TRBV28 and TRBJ1-1; unclear D gene. The CDR3 extends over 12 amino acids. Germline values: CDR1 MDHEN, CDR2 SYDVKM. Trimming left V 11 bases short and J 3 bases short, with 13 bases between.

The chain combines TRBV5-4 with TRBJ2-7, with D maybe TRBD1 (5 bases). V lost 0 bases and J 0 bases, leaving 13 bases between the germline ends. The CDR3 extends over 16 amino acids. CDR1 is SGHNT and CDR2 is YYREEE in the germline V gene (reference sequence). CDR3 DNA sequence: TGTGCCAGCAGCTTGGCGGCAGGGCCCGTCTCCTACGAGCAGTACTTC. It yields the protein CASSLAAGPVSYEQYF.

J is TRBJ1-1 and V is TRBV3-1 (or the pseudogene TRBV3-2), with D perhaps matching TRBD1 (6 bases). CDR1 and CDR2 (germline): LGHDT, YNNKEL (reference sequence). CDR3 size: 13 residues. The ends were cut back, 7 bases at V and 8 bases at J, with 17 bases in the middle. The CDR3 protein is CASTIGGQPEAFF. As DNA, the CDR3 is TGTGCCAGCACAATCGGGGGGCAGCCAGAAGCTTTCTTT.